The clone carrying this T cell receptor beta chain is categorized as medium-sized (0.01 to 0.1%). As yet, its antigen is unknown. Germline assignment: CDR1 SGHRS and CDR2 YFSETQ. Trimming at V came to 4 bases and at J to 6 bases, leaving 7 bases not matched to a gene. CDR3 length equals 14 residues. This specimen comes from a study of tumor and adjacent non-tumor tissue in lung cancer. The overall study: There were fewer than 15 adenocarcinoma, 2 squamous cell carcinoma and 1 small cell lung cancer cases. Some 3.9 million productive TCRbeta reads were obtained per sample on average. Study-level findings and limits: Tumor TCR diversity, when higher, was linked to shorter survival. TCR diversity was significantly greater in tumor than normal lung tissue.

This sample's RNA came from whole unsorted tissue. Distant lung tissue was collected more than 3 cm away from the tumor edge. A modified ARM-PCR protocol with three rounds of nested PCR amplified TCRbeta. TCRdb redid the calling of the multiplex PCR reads with MiXCR, one entry per CDR3 protein. The table has approximately 68,000 distinct CDR3 sequences, about 77% seen once. The clonotype comes from a man aged 55-75 years with non-small cell lung cancer. Sequencing was performed on distant non-tumor lung tissue. J is TRBJ2-7 and V is TRBV5-1; 10 bases are shared with TRBD1. DNA of the CDR3: TGCGCCAGCAGCGCCGGGACAGGGGCTTCCGAGCAGTACTTC. Protein: CASSAGTGASEQYF.